A single sample is the source of the 17 T cell receptor beta chains below, sequenced in a study of cytomegalovirus exposure and HLA in healthy donors. The PCR was carried out with 60 Vbeta primers and 13 Jbeta primers. The assay was immunoSEQ multiplex PCR, and TCRdb's table has in-frame clones only and misses some. The sample's table shows 120,000 or so clones. Sample: PBMCs. These TCRs come from a man between 18 and 35 years old in good health and CMV-seronegative.

The V gene is TRBV5-6, the J gene TRBJ1-1; TRBD1 matches 7 bases. The CDR3 has 13 residues. J lost 5 bases, V lost 4 bases, and 5 bases had no gene match. Germline V lookup: CDR1 SGHDT, CDR2 YYEEEE. The CDR3, as DNA: TGTGCCAGCAGCGGGGGGACAGTTACTGAAGCTTTCTTT. The encoded protein is CASSGGTVTEAFF. The full variable domain, completed using reference TRBV5-6 and TRBJ1-1, is DAGVTQSPTHLIKTRGQQVTLRCSPKSGHDTVSWYQQALGQGPQFIFQYYEEEERQRGNFPDRFSGHQFPNYSSELNVNALLLGDSALYLCASSGGTVTEAFFGQGTRLTVV.

CDR3 loop: CASSLDGLDLYEQYF. The CDR3, as DNA: TGTGCCAGCAGCTTAGACGGCCTAGACCTCTACGAGCAGTACTTC. This chain connects TRBV11-2 to TRBJ2-7; D unresolved. Germline loops: CDR1 SGHAT, CDR2 FQNNGV. The CDR3 loop spans 15 amino acids. With 0 bases removed from V and 3 bases from J, the gap between germline ends came to 12 bases.

This chain connects TRBV10-3 to TRBJ1-1; a possible D gene is TRBD1 (6 bases). Germline values: CDR1 ENHRY, CDR2 SYGVKD. CDR3 length: 13 residues. Trimming removed 9 bases at V and 3 bases at J, with 14 bases between. The CDR3 region is CAINREEYTEAFF. The CDR3 DNA reads TGTGCCATAAACAGGGAAGAGTACACTGAAGCTTTCTTT.

The chain recombines TRBV6-6 with TRBJ2-3; 10 nucleotides line up with TRBD2. The CDR3 extends over 14 amino acids. The germline V gene has CDR1 MNHNY and CDR2 SVGAGI (reference sequence). V gave up 6 bases and J gave up 5 bases; unmatched junction bases: 5. The CDR3 is CASRPRLAGDTQYF. CDR3 DNA: TGTGCCAGCAGACCCCGACTAGCGGGAGATACGCAGTATTTT.

The rearrangement joins TRBV7-2 to TRBJ2-7; the D gene is possibly TRBD1 (5 bases). The CDR3 length is 16 residues. The V gene lost 1 base and the J gene lost 4 bases, with 17 bases spanning the gap. Germline values: CDR1 SGHTA, CDR2 FQGNSA. The CDR3 DNA reads as TGTGCCAGCAGCTTAGGGGTGGGGCAGGCAGCTTACGAGCAGTACTTC. It codes for CASSLGVGQAAYEQYF.

The chain uses TRBV5-4 and TRBJ2-7, with D tentatively TRBD1 (6 bases). Germline CDR1 reads SGHNT; CDR2 reads YYREEE (reference sequence). The CDR3 has 15 amino acids. Trimming removed 1 base from V and 0 bases from J, with 11 bases in between. CDR3 sequence (DNA): TGTGCCAGCAGCTTGCAGGGGAAAGGCTCCTACGAGCAGTACTTC. Protein: CASSLQGKGSYEQYF.

The V call is TRBV7-9, the J call TRBJ2-1; TRBD1 matches 8 bases. V trimming: 3 bases; J trimming: 8 bases; junction bases outside the gene matches: 9. Germline V gene lookup returns CDR1 SEHNR and CDR2 FQNEAQ (reference sequence). The length of the CDR3 is 15 residues. In DNA form, the CDR3 reads TGTGCCAGCAGCTTTAAGGAGACAGGGGCCCATGAGCAGTTCTTC. Residues: CASSFKETGAHEQFF.

The CDR3 sequence is CATSSLTGAVNYGYTF. CDR3 coding DNA: TGTGCCACCAGCAGCCTAACAGGGGCCGTAAACTATGGCTACACCTTC. The V gene is TRBV15, the J gene TRBJ1-2, with 7 bases that match TRBD1. The junction had 9 bases not matched to a gene; V was cut back by 3 bases and J by 2 bases. Looked up from germline, CDR1 is LNHNV and CDR2 is YYDKDF (reference sequence). This CDR3 contains 16 residues.

The chain recombines TRBV6-5 with TRBJ2-7; D is perhaps TRBD2 (5 bases). V was clipped by 2 bases and J by 1 base, with 6 bases between them. CDR1 is MNHEY and CDR2 is SVGAGI in the germline V gene. The CDR3 runs 13 residues. The CDR3 bases are TGTGCCAGCAGTTACGGCGGGTCCTACGAGCAGTACTTC. Protein product: CASSYGGSYEQYF.

The genes are TRBV9 and TRBJ1-1; TRBD1 might be the D (5 bases). CDR1 is SGDLS, CDR2 YYNGEE, per germline. CDR3 length: 11 residues. V lost 5 bases to trimming and J lost 4 bases, with 6 bases between them. CDR3 DNA sequence: TGTGCCAGCAGTAGGGGCACTGAAGCTTTCTTT. Encoded protein: CASSRGTEAFF.

V usage is TRBV6-1 and J usage is TRBJ1-6; TRBD1 matches at 7 bases. CDR1 and CDR2 from the germline V gene are MNHNS and SASEGT. The trim removed 4 bases at V and 9 bases at J, leaving 12 bases unmatched. The CDR3 is 16 residues long. The CDR3 region is CASSVSTGVMGSPLHF. In DNA, the CDR3 is TGTGCCAGCAGTGTATCAACAGGGGTTATGGGTTCACCCCTCCACTTT.

The chain employs TRBV25-1 and TRBJ2-3; the match to TRBD2 covers 11 bases. Germline loops: CDR1 MGHDK, CDR2 SYGVNS. The CDR3 is 15 residues long. The ends lost 5 bases at V and 4 bases at J; junction bases unmatched: 5. CDR3 residues: CASSNSGGAADTQYF. DNA for the CDR3: TGTGCCAGCAGTAATAGCGGGGGGGCCGCAGATACGCAGTATTTT.

The CDR3 protein is CASSLVVGGPNTGELFF. As DNA, the CDR3 is TGTGCCAGCAGCTTAGTAGTGGGAGGCCCGAACACCGGGGAGCTGTTTTTT. This chain links TRBV11-3 with TRBJ2-2, with D possibly matching TRBD2 (6 bases). Trimming left V 1 base short and J 0 bases short, with 12 bases between. CDR3 length equals 17 residues. Germline V lookup: CDR1 SGHNT, CDR2 YENEEA.

This chain links TRBV30 with TRBJ2-5; 11 positions match TRBD2. The J call is uncertain, as TRBJ2-7 better fits the DNA end. This CDR3 region has 16 residues. Looked up from germline, CDR1 is GTSNPN and CDR2 is SVGIG (reference sequence). CDR3 sequence reads: CAWSYLAGGLGGEQYF. CDR3 DNA: TGTGCCTGGAGTTACCTAGCGGGGGGATTGGGCGGCGAGCAGTACTTC.

V usage is TRBV10-1 and J usage is TRBJ2-7; 9 bases are shared with TRBD1. Germline V lookup: CDR1 WNHNN, CDR2 SYGVQD (reference sequence). V lost 2 bases to trimming and J lost 9 bases; unmatched junction nucleotides: 11. The CDR3 is made up of 15 amino acids. CDR3 in amino acids: CASSETKTGGSGQYF. In DNA, the CDR3 is TGCGCCAGCAGTGAGACGAAAACAGGGGGCTCGGGGCAGTACTTC.

The gene calls are TRBV28 and TRBJ1-2, with D possibly TRBD1 on 6 matching bases. The CDR3 totals 16 residues. Germline V gene data show CDR1 as MDHEN and CDR2 as SYDVKM. V was cut by 5 bases and J by 4 bases, with 20 bases left in between. Written as DNA, the CDR3 is TGTGCCAGCAGTCCACAGGGACCCACCCTCTTCTATGGCTACACCTTC. This encodes CASSPQGPTLFYGYTF.

This chain connects TRBV9 to TRBJ2-7; TRBD2 might be the D (6 bases). This CDR3 has 15 amino acids. The germline V gene has CDR1 SGDLS and CDR2 YYNGEE. Deletions cut 0 bases from V and 3 bases from J, with 13 bases between. The CDR3 DNA sequence: TGTGCCAGCAGCGTAGGCAGCGGGCCCCTCTACGAGCAGTACTTC. Its protein is CASSVGSGPLYEQYF.